This TCR beta chain was identified in a study of T cell responses to AZD1222 COVID-19 vaccine. A note on this clone: Its target is unknown.

Study outcomes and limitations: Among vaccine-associated CD4 TCRs, coverage spanned spike, with dominance at 160-218 and 743-854. The donors showed a predominance of white British ancestry and of females, with possible underestimation of clonal diversity.

Method: immunoSEQ multiplex PCR; TCRdb's copy keeps in-frame clones and lacks some. The sample yields about 57,000 clones, 86% seen once. The CDR3 covers 12 residues. V was cut by 3 bases and J by 8 bases, with 10 bases left in between. From germline, CDR1 is ENHRY and CDR2 SYGVKD. The input for sequencing was peripheral blood, taken on day 0 of AZD1222 vaccination. This sequence originates from an adult in good health. The rearrangement joins TRBV10-3 to TRBJ1-2; no clear D gene. This CDR3 reads CAISEGTGGYTF. DNA of the CDR3: TGTGCCATCAGTGAAGGAACTGGAGGCTACACCTTC.